Described below is a single T cell receptor (beta chain) sequence and its context. These data come from a study of cytomegalovirus exposure and HLA in healthy donors. The CDR3 has 14 amino acids. Germline V gives CDR1 MDHEN, CDR2 SYDVKM. V was pared by 5 bases and J by 4 bases, with 9 bases between. Researchers ran the PCR with 60 Vbeta and 13 Jbeta primers. Data came from immunoSEQ multiplex PCR; TCRdb stores just in-frame clones and leaves some out. The profile shows about 150,000 clones, 60% to 85% of them singletons. The sequenced material came from PBMCs. This chain uses TRBV28 with TRBJ1-6; the D is unclear. The TCR comes from a woman between 40 and 55 years old in good health and CMV-seronegative. This CDR3 is CASSKAGYNSPLHF. CDR3 sequence (DNA): TGTGCCAGCAGTAAGGCAGGTTATAATTCACCCCTCCACTTT.